This section outlines one T cell receptor beta chain sequence together with its context. The data were produced by immunoSEQ multiplex PCR, yet TCRdb's version contains in-frame clones alone and is incomplete. The sample carries 200,000 to 300,000 clones, roughly 80% recorded once. Germline-derived CDR1 and CDR2 are LGHNA and YNFKEQ. CDR3 length: 13 amino acids. With 2 bases removed from V and 4 bases from J, the gap between germline ends came to 8 bases. These data belong to a study of blood T cell repertoires in COVID-19. Study overall: From T cells, B-cell-depleted T cells, or PBMCs came the material, which was cDNA or gDNA.

This receptor was taken from a man aged 80 or over with acute or convalescent COVID-19. The chain links TRBV4-2 to TRBJ1-2; D possibly corresponds to TRBD1 (6 bases). Sequencing was performed on peripheral blood. The DNA for the CDR3 is TGTGCCAGCAGCCAAACAGGGAGCTATGGCTACACCTTC. The encoded protein is CASSQTGSYGYTF.